The entry below gives a single T cell receptor beta chain sequence along with its context. Its antigen is not identified. Germline-derived CDR1 and CDR2 are SGHTA and FQGNSA. J lost 3 bases, V lost 5 bases, and 5 bases had no gene match. The CDR3 runs to 14 residues. The data derive from a study of cytomegalovirus exposure and HLA in healthy donors. Assay used: immunoSEQ multiplex PCR; TCRdb lists only in-frame clones, some missing. The table lists about 65,000 clones, 92% of them singletons. Findings of the study overall: The study listed 164 cytomegalovirus-associated TCR beta chains.

This TCR was recovered from a woman aged 18-29 years in good health and CMV-seronegative. The rearrangement links TRBV7-2 to TRBJ2-7; 9 bases fit TRBD1. The sample comprised PBMCs. As DNA, the CDR3 is TGTGCCAGCAGCCCCGGGACAGGGCTCTACGAGCAGTACTTC. It specifies CASSPGTGLYEQYF. The entire variable domain, with the rest obtained from reference TRBV7-2 and TRBJ2-7, is as follows: GAGVSQSPSNKVTEKGKDVELRCDPISGHTALYWYRQSLGQGLEFLIYFQGNSAPDKSGLPSDRFSAERTGGSVSTLTIQRTQQEDSAVYLCASSPGTGLYEQYFGPGTRLTVT.